This T cell receptor beta chain stems from a study of T cells in women clearing cervical HPV infection. The study's findings and limits: TRBV6-7 abundance was lower in cases than controls (around 0.1% versus 0.15%).

Dot-blot hybridization genotyped cervical HPV amplified with MY09/MY11 PCR. This CDR3 is 15 amino acids long. The germline gives CDR1 SGHTA, CDR2 FQGNSA. Note on this clone: Its antigen is not identified. The read gets to within 3 residues of the CDR3 end, and the germline J gene fills in the rest.

Clones were sequenced by immunoSEQ multiplex PCR, and TCRdb holds only the in-frame ones, with some missing. The sample table includes tens of thousands of clones. Material for sequencing was blood buffy coat. V gene TRBV7-2 combines with J gene TRBJ2-3; 8 nucleotides line up with TRBD1. The TCR was taken from a woman between 18 and 75 years old with a cervical HPV16 infection that either progressed to CIN3+ or cleared (not recorded which). The CDR3 bases that were read are TGTGCCAGCAGCTTAGGGGACAGGAACAATCAGCCG. Amino acids: CASSLGDRNNQP. The complete CDR3 reads CASSLGDRNNQPQYF.